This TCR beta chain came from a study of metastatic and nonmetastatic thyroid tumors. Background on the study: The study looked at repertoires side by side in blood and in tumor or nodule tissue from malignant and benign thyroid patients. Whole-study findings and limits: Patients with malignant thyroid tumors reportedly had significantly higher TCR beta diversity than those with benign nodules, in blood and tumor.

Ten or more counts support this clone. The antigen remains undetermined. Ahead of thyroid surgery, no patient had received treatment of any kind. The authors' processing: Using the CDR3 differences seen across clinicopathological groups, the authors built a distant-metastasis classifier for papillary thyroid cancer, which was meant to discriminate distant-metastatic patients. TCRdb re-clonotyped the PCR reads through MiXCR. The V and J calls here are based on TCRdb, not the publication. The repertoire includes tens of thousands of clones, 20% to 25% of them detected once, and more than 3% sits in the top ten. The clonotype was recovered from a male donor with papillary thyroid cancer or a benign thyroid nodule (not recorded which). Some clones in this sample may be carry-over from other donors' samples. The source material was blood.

The CDR3 here is CASSQDGTSEYNEQFF. CDR3 DNA sequence: TGTGCCAGCAGCCAAGATGGGACTAGCGAGTACAATGAGCAGTTCTTC. V and J are TRBV4-2 and TRBJ2-1, with 10 bases identical to TRBD2. This CDR3 comprises 16 residues. After removal of 0 bases from V and 4 bases from J, the junction contained 3 bases not matched to a gene. Looked up from germline, CDR1 is LGHNA and CDR2 is YNFKEQ.